This TCR beta chain was identified in a study of PD-1 blockade in classical Hodgkin lymphoma. The wider study: It was nivolumab at 3 mg/kg, given intravenously every 2 weeks, that patients received. General study points: Whoever responded completely had baseline diversity much like that seen in newly diagnosed patients. Reported findings placed baseline TCR diversity lower in newly diagnosed patients (compared with healthy donors).

Profiling relied on immunoSEQ multiplex PCR, and the TCRdb table lists in-frame clones only, not all of them. This sample yields 38,000 or so clones, of which 85% to 90% are seen a single time; approximately 8.7% belongs to the top ten. This CDR3 comprises 13 residues. Looked up from germline, CDR1 is GTSNPN and CDR2 is SVGIG (reference sequence). V was pared by 5 bases and J by 3 bases, with 14 bases between. A remark on this clone: The antigen is unknown.

Each patient relapsed following autologous stem cell transplantation, and prior brentuximab vedotin exposure differed. Best responses included complete response and partial response; otherwise, the best response was progressive disease. The chain recombines TRBV30 with TRBJ2-7, with D perhaps TRBD2 (6 bases). The source was peripheral blood mononuclear cells (PBMCs), collected at baseline. The source of this sequence is a human donor with classical Hodgkin lymphoma. The CDR3, as DNA: TGTGCCTGGGATTCAGTTAGCGGCTACGAGCAGTACTTC. It is translated as CAWDSVSGYEQYF. The variable domain in full, with the rest retrieved from reference TRBV30 and TRBJ2-7, is SQTIHQWPATLVQPVGSPLSLECTVEGTSNPNLYWYRQAAGRGLQLLFYSVGIGQISSEVPQNLSASRPQDRQFILSSKKLLLSDSGFYLCAWDSVSGYEQYFGPGTRLTVT.